This is a list of T cell receptor beta chains from one sample in a study of response to subunit inactivated influenza vaccine. Via MiXCR, TCRdb re-called the RT-PCR reads, giving one row per CDR3 protein. The data hold approximately 520,000 distinct CDR3 sequences, with about 15% observed a single time. Here the sequenced sample was CD4+ T cells sorted from PBMCs, taken 23 months after vaccination. The source is a man between 50 and 70 years old who received an inactivated influenza vaccine. The CDR3 runs from the conserved cysteine through the conserved F or W.

V gene | CDR3 protein
TRBV2 | CASSLKREWIDTQYF
TRBV4-3 | CASSQVSLAGASYNEQFF
TRBV7-3 | CASSLQGTGGTGELFF
TRBV20-1 | CSAREIPGEGNEQYF
TRBV5-1 | CASRTSRLPSDEQFF
TRBV11-2 | CASSRGQAGASYEQYF
TRBV20-1 | CSARGASAYEQYF
TRBV4-3 | CASSQDQFRGFGSGELFF
TRBV5-6 | CASSKTAGGNQPQHF
TRBV12-3/TRBV12-4 | CASSWTGGEGIQYF
TRBV6-2/TRBV6-3 | CASRTPGSGANVLTF
TRBV20-1 | CSAPNPSKETQYF
TRBV5-1 | CASSFAQYNEQFF
TRBV3-1 | CASSQGLVTGELFF
TRBV6-1 | CASSERGKGGGELFF
TRBV10-2 | CASSEWDRGGETQYF
TRBV4-1 | CASSQDPGRLGAQYF
TRBV4-1 | CASSQVFGQGAGNQPQHF
TRBV15 | CATSARAIDRAEQYF
TRBV12-3/TRBV12-4 | CASRGQGPHKAFF
TRBV6-2/TRBV6-3 | CASGYRVTGELFF
TRBV10-3 | CATQGASQETQYF
TRBV10-3 | CAIRDRRETQYF
TRBV5-1 | CASSSLTGRNTEAFF
TRBV5-1 | CASSPDRPTDTQYF
TRBV7-2 | CASSNKETQYF
TRBV7-9 | CASKGTSGSSEQFF
TRBV25-1 | CASSERRVRVGQPQHF
TRBV7-9 | CASSFIDQGSEQFF
TRBV7-8 | CASSLVSISGANVLTF
TRBV12-3/TRBV12-4 | CASSFTSEQFF
TRBV28 | CARDRNLVTEAFF
TRBV5-1 | CASSLARDYEQYF
TRBV6-1 | CASSGQGAETQYF
TRBV5-1 | CASSLVSGPTYEQYF
TRBV7-9 | CASSPRTKETQYF
TRBV7-6 | CASSVGGVGNTIYF